This is a list of T cell receptor beta chains from one sample in a study of control samples from healthy donors and cancer patients. Here immunoSEQ multiplex PCR was the method, and the copy in TCRdb shows in-frame clones only, minus some. This table holds 45,000 to 60,000 clones, just over 90% found once. Input material: PBMCs. These receptors all stem from a man under 40 with colorectal cancer. CDR3s include the opening cysteine and the closing phenylalanine or tryptophan. A D gene is named only where the DNA matches it firmly.

d_gene	v_gene	j_gene	CDR3aa	CDR3nt
-	TRBV19	TRBJ2-3	CASSINRVEDTQYF	TGTGCCAGTAGTATAAACAGGGTTGAAGATACGCAGTATTTT
-	TRBV7-9	TRBJ2-2	CASTPSEGNTGELFF	TGTGCCAGCACCCCAAGTGAGGGTAACACCGGGGAGCTGTTTTTT
TRBD2	TRBV19	TRBJ2-3	CASSPDPGLAASTDTQYF	TGTGCCAGTAGTCCTGATCCGGGACTAGCGGCTAGCACAGATACGCAGTATTTT
-	TRBV3-1/TRBV3-2	TRBJ2-2	CASSQVRSGELFF	TGTGCCAGCAGCCAAGTGAGGAGCGGGGAGCTGTTTTTT
-	TRBV6-5	TRBJ2-2	CASSYYGGLATGELFF	TGTGCCAGCAGTTACTACGGGGGTTTGGCCACCGGGGAGCTGTTTTTT
-	TRBV5-4	TRBJ1-4	CASSFSSGESYEKLFF	TGTGCCAGCAGCTTTTCTTCCGGGGAATCCTATGAAAAACTGTTTTTT
-	TRBV6-5	TRBJ2-2	CASSYYVGSHGELFF	TGTGCCAGCAGTTACTATGTGGGCAGCCACGGGGAGCTGTTTTTT
TRBD1	TRBV4-1	TRBJ1-6	CASSQATGNSPLHF	TGCGCCAGCAGCCAAGCGACAGGGAACTCACCCCTCCACTTT
-	TRBV12-3/TRBV12-4	TRBJ1-3	CASTQGNTIYF	TGTGCCAGCACCCAGGGAAACACCATATATTTT
-	TRBV27	TRBJ1-5	CASSTLGGGQPQHF	TGTGCCAGCAGCACCTTAGGCGGGGGTCAGCCCCAGCATTTT
-	TRBV30	TRBJ1-6	CAWSVQGDWSPLHF	TGTGCCTGGAGTGTACAGGGAGATTGGTCACCCCTCCACTTT